Included here is one T cell receptor beta chain sequence, with context. Its target is unknown. This record belongs to a study of vaccination effects on CD4 cells after COVID-19. Overall study findings and caveats: A shortage of convalescent patients and an absence of early post-infection timepoints characterized the study.

ViraFEST used viral peptide pools to expand antigen-specific CD4+ T cells before sequencing. CD4+ T cell isolation took place after approximately ten days of culture. According to PCR results, the person was infected with SARS-CoV-2 between March and December 2020. A density of more than 1.5 million PBMC per well was used; these cells were cultured with approximately 9.3 IU/ml IL-2 and roughly 10 ug/ml peptides. Researchers swapped half the medium for IL-2 medium on both days 3 and 7. V dropped 1 base and J dropped 10 bases, with 20 bases sitting between them. The CDR3 loop spans 16 amino acids. Germline CDR1 SGHNT, CDR2 YENEEA. TCRdb keeps only in-frame clones here, not all; method: immunoSEQ multiplex PCR. The table includes 20,000 to 25,000 clones, over 65% detected once.

V usage is TRBV11-3 and J usage is TRBJ2-1; TRBD2 is a possible D gene (5 bases). The clonotype was recovered from a human donor who had a prior SARS-CoV-2 infection. The starting material was CD4+ T cells from PBMCs cultured with a peptide pool, obtained before COVID-19 vaccination. The CDR3 sequence: CASSLADRVAGGEQFF. CDR3 DNA: TGTGCCAGCAGCTTAGCGGATCGAGTGGCAGGCGGGGAGCAGTTCTTC.